The 25 T cell receptor beta chains below come from one sample, sequenced in a study of cytomegalovirus exposure and HLA in healthy donors. The PCR had 60 Vbeta and 13 Jbeta primers. Clones were sequenced by immunoSEQ multiplex PCR, and TCRdb holds only the in-frame ones, with some missing. This sample's table reports approximately 110,000 clones. The sequenced material came from PBMCs. These receptors were obtained from a man aged 35 to 55 in good health and CMV-seronegative.

This chain connects TRBV5-4 to TRBJ1-5, with no clear D. This CDR3 is 13 amino acids long. From germline, CDR1 is SGHNT and CDR2 YYREEE (reference sequence). V shed 4 bases and J shed 4 bases, with 9 bases lying between them. The CDR3 loop reads CASSRELNQPQHF. In DNA form, the CDR3 reads TGTGCCAGCAGCCGAGAATTGAATCAGCCCCAGCATTTT.

V gene TRBV29-1 combines with J gene TRBJ1-2; a possible D gene is TRBD1 (6 bases). The CDR3 contains 12 residues. V was shortened by 5 bases and J by 4 bases, with 11 bases between the two germline ends. Germline values: CDR1 SQVTM, CDR2 ANQGSEA. The CDR3 DNA is TGCAGCGTTTCCGGGACACCCTATGGCTACACCTTC. It encodes CSVSGTPYGYTF.

The chain has TRBV30 and TRBJ1-1, with D perhaps matching TRBD1 (5 bases). V lost 2 bases and J 1 base, leaving 14 bases between the germline ends. This CDR3 spans 15 amino acids. Germline-derived CDR1 and CDR2 are GTSNPN and SVGIG (reference sequence). The CDR3 region has the DNA TGTGCCTGGAGTTCTGTGGGACTGGGGAACACTGAAGCTTTCTTT. It encodes CAWSSVGLGNTEAFF.

The gene calls are TRBV4-1 and TRBJ2-3; weak D call: TRBD1 (6 bases). CDR1 MGHRA and CDR2 YSYEKL come from the germline V gene. CDR3 length: 15 residues. Between the trimmed V and J ends, which lost 0 bases and 6 bases, there was a span of 13 bases. The DNA for the CDR3 is TGCGCCAGCAGCCAAGATAATCTCAGGGGTGATACGCAGTATTTT. Protein: CASSQDNLRGDTQYF.

The chain uses TRBV30 and TRBJ2-7; D may be TRBD1 (6 bases). V was pared by 7 bases and J by 0 bases, with 13 bases between. Looked up from germline, CDR1 is GTSNPN and CDR2 is SVGIG (reference sequence). The CDR3 consists of 13 residues. CDR3 nucleotide sequence: TGTGCCTACGGCGGACAGAACTCCTACGAGCAGTACTTC. Translation: CAYGGQNSYEQYF.

The CDR3 DNA reads TGCGCCAGCAGCTTGGCCGGAGGGGCCTACGAGCAGTACTTC. Its protein is CASSLAGGAYEQYF. The gene calls are TRBV5-1 and TRBJ2-5, with D possibly TRBD2 on 6 matching bases. The J call is doubtful: the DNA matches TRBJ2-7 better. The CDR3 is 14 amino acids. Germline loops: CDR1 SGHRS, CDR2 YFSETQ.

The CDR3 DNA reads as TGTGCCAGCAGCTCTTCTGGGGGACAGGGGGGCGGTCAGCCCCAGCATTTT. Protein product: CASSSSGGQGGGQPQHF. The chain recombines TRBV7-9 with TRBJ1-5, with 11 bases lining up with TRBD1. V shed 4 bases, J shed 6 bases, and the junction held 11 bases outside the gene matches. The CDR3 runs to 17 residues. Germline V gene sequence: CDR1 SEHNR, CDR2 FQNEAQ (reference sequence).

The chain employs TRBV4-3 and TRBJ2-3; the D gene is possibly TRBD2 (5 bases). Germline assignment: CDR1 LGHNA and CDR2 YSLEER. Trimming took off 0 bases at V and 2 bases at J, with 18 bases between the two ends. The CDR3 runs to 18 residues. The CDR3 loop reads CASSQDVPGLTNTDTQYF. The CDR3 coding sequence is TGCGCCAGCAGCCAAGATGTTCCAGGACTCACGAACACAGATACGCAGTATTTT.

This chain joins TRBV11-3 and TRBJ2-4, with 12 bases identical to TRBD2. Per the germline V gene, CDR1 is SGHNT and CDR2 is YENEEA. This CDR3 has 19 amino acids. Losses at the gene ends were 5 bases for V and 0 bases for J; bases not matched to a gene: 11. In nucleotides, the CDR3 is TGTGCCAGCAGCCCCCGGCGGACTAGCGGGACCTTAGCCAAAAACATTCAGTACTTC. Protein sequence: CASSPRRTSGTLAKNIQYF.

This chain joins TRBV19 and TRBJ2-3; the match to TRBD2 covers 9 bases. Germline assignment: CDR1 LNHDA and CDR2 SQIVND (reference sequence). Trimming took 3 bases from V and 4 from J; bases not matched to a gene: 5. The CDR3 is 15 amino acids. In DNA, the CDR3 is TGTGCCAGTAGTATTAGCGGGAGCGTTCCAGATACGCAGTATTTT. Protein product: CASSISGSVPDTQYF.

The chain is built from TRBV11-3 and TRBJ2-5; 15 bases map to TRBD2. The CDR3 has 16 residues. CDR1 and CDR2 from the germline V gene are SGHNT and YENEEA. The V and J ends lost 5 bases and 4 bases, in that order; junction bases with no gene match: 5. The CDR3 protein is CASSARTSGRAETQYF. In DNA, the CDR3 is TGTGCCAGCAGCGCCCGGACTAGCGGGAGGGCAGAGACCCAGTACTTC. Complete variable domain (other parts from reference TRBV11-3 and TRBJ2-5): EAGVVQSPRYKIIEKKQPVAFWCNPISGHNTLYWYLQNLGQGPELLIRYENEEAVDDSQLPKDRFSAERLKGVDSTLKIQPAELGDSAVYLCASSARTSGRAETQYFGPGTRLLVL.

The chain couples TRBV29-1 to TRBJ2-1; 10 nucleotides match TRBD2. Germline CDR1 SQVTM, CDR2 ANQGSEA. CDR3 length: 19 amino acids. Germline trimming cut 0 bases from V and 4 bases from J; bases unmatched to any gene: 15. The CDR3 region is CSVEDRFRAGGPMYNEQFF. CDR3 nucleotides: TGCAGCGTTGAAGATCGCTTTAGAGCGGGAGGGCCGATGTACAATGAGCAGTTCTTC.

This chain connects TRBV6-1 to TRBJ2-7, with 8 bases identical to TRBD2. Germline trimming cut 6 bases from V and 0 bases from J; bases unmatched to any gene: 7. The CDR3 spans 15 residues. Germline CDR1 MNHNS, CDR2 SASEGT. The DNA for the CDR3 is TGTGCCAGCAGCCCTAGCGGGCTAAGCTCCTACGAGCAGTACTTC. Its protein product is CASSPSGLSSYEQYF.

The rearrangement joins TRBV28 to TRBJ2-3, with TRBD2 matching over 12 bases. The CDR3 has 15 residues. Germline V gene data show CDR1 as MDHEN and CDR2 as SYDVKM. V trimming: 8 bases; J trimming: 2 bases; junction bases outside the gene matches: 5. CDR3 amino acids: CASGWTSGNTDTQYF. The CDR3 region has the DNA TGTGCCAGCGGGTGGACTAGCGGGAACACAGATACGCAGTATTTT.

The chain recombines TRBV27 with TRBJ2-7; TRBD1 matches at 7 bases. The J segment lost 3 bases and the V segment lost 3 bases, leaving 8 bases of the junction unmatched. The germline V gene has CDR1 MNHEY and CDR2 SMNVEV (reference sequence). There are 15 residues in the CDR3. The CDR3 reads CASSLEQGMGYEQYF. CDR3 DNA: TGTGCCAGCAGTTTGGAACAGGGGATGGGCTACGAGCAGTACTTC.

The chain links TRBV30 to TRBJ2-7, with 7 positions matching TRBD2. The CDR3 runs to 15 residues. Per germline, CDR1 GTSNPN and CDR2 SVGIG (reference sequence). V shed 3 bases and J 5 bases; nucleotides not matched to a gene: 13. The chain's CDR3 is CAWRKNIGGGDEQYF. In nucleotides, the CDR3 is TGTGCCTGGAGAAAAAATATTGGCGGGGGAGACGAGCAGTACTTC.

The V call is TRBV7-2, the J call TRBJ2-7, with 8 bases identical to TRBD2. The V and J ends lost 2 bases and 6 bases, in that order; junction bases with no gene match: 9. CDR3 length: 15 amino acids. Germline assignment: CDR1 SGHTA and CDR2 FQGNSA. The CDR3 sequence is CASSLYPAGVFEQYF. DNA for the CDR3: TGTGCCAGCAGCTTATACCCAGCGGGAGTGTTCGAGCAGTACTTC.

The rearrangement links TRBV7-2 to TRBJ1-3; 7 bases map to TRBD1. The J segment lost 0 bases and the V segment lost 6 bases, leaving 5 bases of the junction unmatched. CDR1 and CDR2 from the germline V gene are SGHTA and FQGNSA. CDR3 length: 15 amino acids. CDR3 coding DNA: TGTGCCAGCAGAAGAACAGGGGACTCTGGAAACACCATATATTTT. It encodes CASRRTGDSGNTIYF.

This chain connects TRBV7-9 to TRBJ1-2; perhaps TRBD1 as D (6 bases). CDR1 and CDR2 from the germline V gene are SEHNR and FQNEAQ (reference sequence). V dropped 0 bases and J dropped 4 bases, with 15 bases sitting between them. This CDR3 has 16 residues. CDR3 amino acids: CASSLAGQGKTYGYTF. Written as DNA, the CDR3 is TGTGCCAGCAGCTTAGCGGGCCAGGGGAAGACCTATGGCTACACCTTC.

The rearrangement joins TRBV2 to TRBJ1-1; D unclear. V lost 4 bases to trimming and J lost 0 bases, with 15 bases between them. This CDR3 region has 16 residues. The germline CDR1 and CDR2 sequences are SNHLY and FYNNEI. This chain's CDR3 is CASSGWAGVMNTEAFF. CDR3 coding DNA: TGTGCCAGCAGTGGGTGGGCAGGCGTTATGAACACTGAAGCTTTCTTT. The entire variable domain, with the rest obtained from reference TRBV2 and TRBJ1-1, is as follows: EPEVTQTPSHQVTQMGQEVILRCVPISNHLYFYWYRQILGQKVEFLVSFYNNEISEKSEIFDDQFSVERPDGSNFTLKIRSTKLEDSAMYFCASSGWAGVMNTEAFFGQGTRLTVV.

The gene calls are TRBV6-1 and TRBJ2-7; TRBD2 might be the D (5 bases). Trimming removed 2 bases from V and 4 bases from J, with 12 bases in between. Germline loops: CDR1 MNHNS, CDR2 SASEGT. The length of the CDR3 is 14 residues. The CDR3 protein is CASSESGKKYEQYF. CDR3 DNA: TGTGCCAGCAGTGAATCGGGGAAAAAGTACGAGCAGTACTTC.

The J gene is TRBJ1-2, the V gene TRBV5-1, with 7 bases lining up with TRBD1. CDR3 length: 17 residues. V gave up 0 bases and J gave up 8 bases; unmatched junction bases: 16. CDR1 is SGHRS, CDR2 YFSETQ, per germline. This CDR3 reads CASSLAAGKGAEGGYTF. The CDR3 DNA sequence: TGCGCCAGCAGCTTGGCCGCGGGGAAGGGGGCAGAAGGCGGCTACACCTTC.

This chain uses TRBV5-1 with TRBJ2-5, with 9 positions matching TRBD1. The DNA matches TRBJ2-7 better at its end, which makes the J call doubtful. CDR1 and CDR2 (germline): SGHRS, YFSETQ. The CDR3 loop spans 14 amino acids. The CDR3 sequence: CASSGTGLSYEQYF. In nucleotides, the CDR3 is TGCGCCAGCAGCGGGACAGGGCTTTCCTACGAGCAGTACTTC.

This chain uses TRBV2 with TRBJ1-5; D remains unclear. V was cut by 2 bases and J by 2 bases, with 7 bases left in between. Per the germline V gene, CDR1 is SNHLY and CDR2 is FYNNEI. The CDR3 consists of 14 residues. The CDR3 nucleotides are TGTGCCAGCAGTGAACGGGTGGGCAATCAGCCCCAGCATTTT. It encodes CASSERVGNQPQHF.

Worth noting for this clone: This same CDR3 is encoded by further DNA sequences in the sample. V gene TRBV5-1 combines with J gene TRBJ2-1; D remains unclear. The germline V gene encodes CDR1 SGHRS and CDR2 YFSETQ. V lost 1 base and J 7 bases, leaving 6 bases between the germline ends. This CDR3 region has 12 residues. The CDR3 DNA sequence: TGCGCCAGCAGCTTGCCTAGTAATGAGCAGTTCTTC. It translates to CASSLPSNEQFF. The whole variable domain, remainder taken from reference TRBV5-1 and TRBJ2-1, is KAGVTQTPRYLIKTRGQQVTLSCSPISGHRSVSWYQQTPGQGLQFLFEYFSETQRNKGNFPGRFSGRQFSNSRSEMNVSTLELGDSALYLCASSLPSNEQFFGPGTRLTVL.